This T cell receptor beta chain originates from a study of blood T cell repertoires in COVID-19. Study overall: Samples came from the United States, Italy and Spain, spanning acute and convalescent COVID-19. PBMCs, B-cell-depleted T cells, or T cells were the source of the cDNA or gDNA that made up the material.

Original analysis: Amplification of reference gene primers provided the estimated nucleated cell counts. The protocol was immunoSEQ multiplex PCR, while the TCRdb copy is restricted to in-frame clones and leaves out a portion. V, J and clone size are those of that table, while D and trimming were read from the DNA. The sample shows about 90,000 clones, over 80% of them seen only once. The CDR3 runs to 17 residues. Per germline, CDR1 SGHTA and CDR2 FQGNSA. Trimming pared 2 bases from V and 4 bases from J, leaving 18 bases between. Sequenced sample: peripheral blood. V gene TRBV7-2 combines with J gene TRBJ1-5; possibly TRBD1 for D (5 bases). The sequence came from a woman aged 55 to 70 with active COVID-19. CDR3 bases: TGTGCCAGCAGCTTACTGGTCTTTCCCGGGGGAAATCAGCCCCAGCATTTT. Its translation is CASSLLVFPGGNQPQHF.